The entry below describes one TCR beta chain. This entry belongs to a study of blood T cell repertoires in COVID-19. Background on the study: PBMCs, B-cell-depleted T cells, or T cells provided the cDNA or gDNA that made up the material.

Using immunoSEQ multiplex PCR, the repertoire was profiled, and TCRdb retains in-frame clones only, with some absent. The table includes fewer than 300,000 clones, about nine tenths detected once. Living in roughly 25 US areas, the participants were between roughly 18 and 90 years of age. Germline V gene data show CDR1 as KGHSH and CDR2 as LQKENI. The CDR3 has 13 amino acids. V gave up 1 base and J gave up 4 bases, with 8 bases separating them. This receptor was identified in a woman aged 40 to 55 with acute COVID-19. This chain uses TRBV18 with TRBJ2-7; unclear D gene. Sequences were obtained from PBMCs or T cells enriched from blood (not recorded which). CDR3: CASSPLGAYEQYF. In DNA form, the CDR3 reads TGTGCCAGCTCACCACTAGGAGCGTACGAGCAGTACTTC.